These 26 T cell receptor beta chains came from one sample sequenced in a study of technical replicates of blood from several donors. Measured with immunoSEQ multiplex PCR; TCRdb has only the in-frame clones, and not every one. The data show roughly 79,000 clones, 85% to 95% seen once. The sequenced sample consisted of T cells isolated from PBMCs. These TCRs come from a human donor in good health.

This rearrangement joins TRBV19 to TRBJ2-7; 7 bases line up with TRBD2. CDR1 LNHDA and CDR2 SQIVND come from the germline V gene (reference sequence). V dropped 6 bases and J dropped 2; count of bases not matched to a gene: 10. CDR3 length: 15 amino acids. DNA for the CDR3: TGTGCCAGTAGCTGGGGAGGGTCAAACGCCTACGAGCAGTACTTC. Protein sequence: CASSWGGSNAYEQYF.

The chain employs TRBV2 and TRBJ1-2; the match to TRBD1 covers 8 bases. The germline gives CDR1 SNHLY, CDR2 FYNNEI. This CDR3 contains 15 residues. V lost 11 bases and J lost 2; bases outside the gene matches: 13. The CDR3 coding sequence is TGTGCCGGAAGAGAACAGGGGGTTCAAAACTATGGCTACACCTTC. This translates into CAGREQGVQNYGYTF.

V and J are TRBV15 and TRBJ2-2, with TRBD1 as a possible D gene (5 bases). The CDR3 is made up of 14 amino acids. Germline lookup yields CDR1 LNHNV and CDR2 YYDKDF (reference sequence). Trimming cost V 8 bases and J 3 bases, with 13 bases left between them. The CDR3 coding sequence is TGTGCCACCCGTCAGGGTTTGGACACCGGGGAGCTGTTTTTT. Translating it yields CATRQGLDTGELFF. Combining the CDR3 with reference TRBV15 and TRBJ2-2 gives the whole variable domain DAMVIQNPRYQVTQFGKPVTLSCSQTLNHNVMYWYQQKSSQAPKLLFHYYDKDFNNEADTPDNFQSRRPNTSFCFLDIRSPGLGDTAMYLCATRQGLDTGELFFGEGSRLTVL.

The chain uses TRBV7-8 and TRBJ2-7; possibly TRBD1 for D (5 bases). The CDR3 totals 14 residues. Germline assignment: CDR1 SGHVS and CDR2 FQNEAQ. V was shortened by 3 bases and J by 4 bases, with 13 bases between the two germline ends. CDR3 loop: CASSLGQGLYEQYF. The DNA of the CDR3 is TGTGCCAGCAGCTTGGGGCAGGGATTATACGAGCAGTACTTC.

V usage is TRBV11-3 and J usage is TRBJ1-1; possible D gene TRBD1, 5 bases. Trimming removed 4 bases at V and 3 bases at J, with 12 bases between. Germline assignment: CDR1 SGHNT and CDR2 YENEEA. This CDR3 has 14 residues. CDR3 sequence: CASSYTGGDTEAFF. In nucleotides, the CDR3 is TGTGCCAGCAGCTACACAGGTGGGGACACTGAAGCTTTCTTT.

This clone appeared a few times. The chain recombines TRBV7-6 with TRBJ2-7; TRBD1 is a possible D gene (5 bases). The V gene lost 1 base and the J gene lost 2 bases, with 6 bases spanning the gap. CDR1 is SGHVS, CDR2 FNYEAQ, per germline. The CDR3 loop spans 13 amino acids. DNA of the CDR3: TGTGCCAGCAGCTTAGGGACAACCTACGAGCAGTACTTC. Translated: CASSLGTTYEQYF.

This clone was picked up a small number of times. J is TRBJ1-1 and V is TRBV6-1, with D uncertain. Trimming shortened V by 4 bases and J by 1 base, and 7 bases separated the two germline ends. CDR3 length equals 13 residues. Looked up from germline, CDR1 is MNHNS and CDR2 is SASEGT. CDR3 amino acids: CASSGRENTEAFF. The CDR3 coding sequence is TGTGCCAGCAGTGGACGGGAGAACACTGAAGCTTTCTTT.

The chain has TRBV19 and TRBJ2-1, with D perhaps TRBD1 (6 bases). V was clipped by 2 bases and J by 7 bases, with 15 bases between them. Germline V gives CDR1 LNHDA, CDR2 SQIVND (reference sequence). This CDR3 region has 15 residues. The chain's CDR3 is CASSITGFGSNEQFF. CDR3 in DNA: TGTGCCAGTAGTATAACAGGGTTCGGGTCTAATGAGCAGTTCTTC.

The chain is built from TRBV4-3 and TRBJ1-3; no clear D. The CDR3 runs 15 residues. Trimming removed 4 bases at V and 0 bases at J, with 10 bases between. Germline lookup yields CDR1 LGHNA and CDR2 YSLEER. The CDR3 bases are TGCGCCAGCAGCCCGGGCGAGGGCTCTGGAAACACCATATATTTT. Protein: CASSPGEGSGNTIYF.

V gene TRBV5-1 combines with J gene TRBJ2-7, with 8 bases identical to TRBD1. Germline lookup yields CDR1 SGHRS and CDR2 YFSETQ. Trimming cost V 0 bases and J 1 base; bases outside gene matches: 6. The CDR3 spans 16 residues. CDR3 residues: CASSLVGQGSSYEQYF. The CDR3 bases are TGCGCCAGCAGCTTGGTAGGACAGGGATCTTCCTACGAGCAGTACTTC.

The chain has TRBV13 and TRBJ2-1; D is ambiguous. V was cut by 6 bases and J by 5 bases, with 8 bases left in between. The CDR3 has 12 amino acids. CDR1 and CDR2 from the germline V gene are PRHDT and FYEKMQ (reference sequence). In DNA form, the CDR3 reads TGTGCCAGCAGGAGAGACAACAATGAGCAGTTCTTC. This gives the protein CASRRDNNEQFF.

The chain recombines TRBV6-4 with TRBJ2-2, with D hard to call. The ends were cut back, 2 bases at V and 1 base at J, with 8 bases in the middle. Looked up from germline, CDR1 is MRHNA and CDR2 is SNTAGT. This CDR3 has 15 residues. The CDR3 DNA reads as TGTGCCAGCAGTGACGTATCAGGGAACACCGGGGAGCTGTTTTTT. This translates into CASSDVSGNTGELFF.

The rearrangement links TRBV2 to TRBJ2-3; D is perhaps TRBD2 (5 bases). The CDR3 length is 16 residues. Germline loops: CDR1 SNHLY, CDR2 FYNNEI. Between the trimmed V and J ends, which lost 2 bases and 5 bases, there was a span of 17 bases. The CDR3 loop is CASSELRRAVGDTQYF. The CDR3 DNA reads TGTGCCAGCAGTGAACTCCGACGAGCGGTGGGAGATACGCAGTATTTT. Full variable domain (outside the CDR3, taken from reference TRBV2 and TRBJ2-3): EPEVTQTPSHQVTQMGQEVILRCVPISNHLYFYWYRQILGQKVEFLVSFYNNEISEKSEIFDDQFSVERPDGSNFTLKIRSTKLEDSAMYFCASSELRRAVGDTQYFGPGTRLTVL.

CDR3 in DNA: TGTGCCAGCAGTTTACTCCAGGGGTACTCTGGAAACACCATATATTTT. This translates into CASSLLQGYSGNTIYF. The genes are TRBV28 and TRBJ1-3, with TRBD1 as a possible D gene (6 bases). The length of the CDR3 is 16 residues. V lost 2 bases to trimming and J lost 0 bases, with 11 bases between them. The germline gives CDR1 MDHEN, CDR2 SYDVKM. The entire variable domain, with the rest obtained from reference TRBV28 and TRBJ1-3, is as follows: DVKVTQSSRYLVKRTGEKVFLECVQDMDHENMFWYRQDPGLGLRLIYFSYDVKMKEKGDIPEGYSVSREKKERFSLILESASTNQTSMYLCASSLLQGYSGNTIYFGEGSWLTVV.

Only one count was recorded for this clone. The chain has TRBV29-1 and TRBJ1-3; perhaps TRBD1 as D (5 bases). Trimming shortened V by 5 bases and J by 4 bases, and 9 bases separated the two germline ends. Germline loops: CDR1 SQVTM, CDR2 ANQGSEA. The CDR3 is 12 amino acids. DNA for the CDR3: TGCAGCGTTCAGGGTTCAGGAAACACCATATATTTT. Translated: CSVQGSGNTIYF.

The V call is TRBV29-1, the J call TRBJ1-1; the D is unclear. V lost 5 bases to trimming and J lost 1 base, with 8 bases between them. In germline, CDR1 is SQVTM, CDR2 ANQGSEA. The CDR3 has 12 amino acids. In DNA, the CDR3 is TGCAGCGTTATTACAGAGAACACTGAAGCTTTCTTT. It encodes CSVITENTEAFF. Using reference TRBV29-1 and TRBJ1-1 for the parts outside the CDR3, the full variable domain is SAVISQKPSRDICQRGTSLTIQCQVDSQVTMMFWYRQQPGQSLTLIATANQGSEATYESGFVIDKFPISRPNLTFSTLTVSNMSPEDSSIYLCSVITENTEAFFGQGTRLTVV.

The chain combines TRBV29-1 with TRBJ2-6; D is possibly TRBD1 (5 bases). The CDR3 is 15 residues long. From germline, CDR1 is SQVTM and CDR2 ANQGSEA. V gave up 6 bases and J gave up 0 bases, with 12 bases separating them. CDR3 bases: TGCAGCGTACGTTCGGACATCTCTGGGGCCAACGTCCTGACTTTC. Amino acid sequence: CSVRSDISGANVLTF.

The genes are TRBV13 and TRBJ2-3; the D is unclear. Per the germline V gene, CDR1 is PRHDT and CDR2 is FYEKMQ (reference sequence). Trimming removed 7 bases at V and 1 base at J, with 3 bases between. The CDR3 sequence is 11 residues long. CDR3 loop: CASTGTDTQYF. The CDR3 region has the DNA TGTGCCAGCACGGGCACAGATACGCAGTATTTT.

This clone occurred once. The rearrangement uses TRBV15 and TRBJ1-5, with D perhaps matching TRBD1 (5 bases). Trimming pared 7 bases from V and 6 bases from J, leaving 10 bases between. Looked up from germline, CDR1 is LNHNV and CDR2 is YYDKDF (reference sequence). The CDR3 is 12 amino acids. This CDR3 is CATTSGAQPQHF. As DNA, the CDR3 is TGTGCCACCACCAGTGGGGCTCAGCCCCAGCATTTT.

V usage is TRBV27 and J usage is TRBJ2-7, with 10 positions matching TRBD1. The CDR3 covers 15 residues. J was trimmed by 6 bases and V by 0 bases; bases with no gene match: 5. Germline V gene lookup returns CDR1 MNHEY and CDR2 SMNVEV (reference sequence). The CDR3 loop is CASSLSRGQGSEQYF. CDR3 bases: TGTGCCAGCAGTTTATCGCGGGGACAGGGGTCCGAGCAGTACTTC.

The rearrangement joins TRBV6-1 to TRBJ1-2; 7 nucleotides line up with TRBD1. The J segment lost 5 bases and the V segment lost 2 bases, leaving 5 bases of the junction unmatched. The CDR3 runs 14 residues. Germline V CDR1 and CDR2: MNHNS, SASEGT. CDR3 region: CASSESPRGYGYTF. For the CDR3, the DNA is TGTGCCAGCAGTGAATCTCCCAGGGGGTATGGCTACACCTTC.

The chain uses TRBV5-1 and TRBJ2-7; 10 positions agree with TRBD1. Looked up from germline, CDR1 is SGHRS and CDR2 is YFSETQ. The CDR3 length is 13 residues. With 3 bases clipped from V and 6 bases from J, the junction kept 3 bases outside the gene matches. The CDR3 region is CASSWDRGSEQYF. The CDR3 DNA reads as TGCGCCAGCAGCTGGGACAGGGGCTCCGAGCAGTACTTC. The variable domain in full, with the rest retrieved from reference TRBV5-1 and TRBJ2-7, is KAGVTQTPRYLIKTRGQQVTLSCSPISGHRSVSWYQQTPGQGLQFLFEYFSETQRNKGNFPGRFSGRQFSNSRSEMNVSTLELGDSALYLCASSWDRGSEQYFGPGTRLTVT.

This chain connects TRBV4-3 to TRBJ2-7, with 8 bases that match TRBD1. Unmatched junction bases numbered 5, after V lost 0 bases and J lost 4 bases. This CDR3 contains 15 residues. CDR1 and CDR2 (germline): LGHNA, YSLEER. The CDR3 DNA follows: TGCGCCAGCAGCCAAGATGCAGGGGGCTTTTACGAGCAGTACTTC. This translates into CASSQDAGGFYEQYF.

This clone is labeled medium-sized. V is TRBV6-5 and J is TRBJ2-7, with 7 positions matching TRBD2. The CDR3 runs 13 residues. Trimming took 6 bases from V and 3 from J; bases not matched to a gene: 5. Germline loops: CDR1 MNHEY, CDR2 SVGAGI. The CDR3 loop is CASRGGDNYEQYF. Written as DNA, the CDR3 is TGTGCCAGCAGGGGGGGGGATAACTACGAGCAGTACTTC.

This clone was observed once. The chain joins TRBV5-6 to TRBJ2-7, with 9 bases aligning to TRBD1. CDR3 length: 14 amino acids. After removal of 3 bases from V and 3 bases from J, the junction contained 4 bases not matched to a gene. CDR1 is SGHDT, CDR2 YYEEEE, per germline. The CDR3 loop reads CASSSGQGHYEQYF. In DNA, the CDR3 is TGTGCCAGCAGCTCCGGACAGGGGCACTACGAGCAGTACTTC.

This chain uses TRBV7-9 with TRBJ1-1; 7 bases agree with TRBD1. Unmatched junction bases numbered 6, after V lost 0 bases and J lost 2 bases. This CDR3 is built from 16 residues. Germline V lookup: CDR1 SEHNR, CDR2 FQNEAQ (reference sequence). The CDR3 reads CASSLARGQKNTEAFF. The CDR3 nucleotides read TGTGCCAGCAGCTTAGCCCGGGGACAGAAAAACACTGAAGCTTTCTTT.